This T cell receptor beta chain appears in the sequencing data of a study of tumor and adjacent non-tumor tissue in lung cancer. Study details: Each sample yielded a few million productive TCRbeta reads on average.

Regarding this clonotype: What it binds is not known. One end of the junction is discordant with germline, which a read error may explain.

This sample's RNA came from whole unsorted tissue. Study-wide points: Shorter survival was associated with higher TCR diversity in tumors. TCR diversity was significantly greater in tumor than normal lung tissue.

The CDR3 has 14 amino acids. Germline CDR1 SEHNR, CDR2 FQNEAQ (reference sequence). The library came from three nested PCR rounds adapted from ARM-PCR protocols. TCRdb re-derived calls from the multiplex PCR reads in MiXCR, one entry per CDR3 protein. The sample has about 93,000 distinct CDR3 sequences, about 67% seen once; the top ten hold approximately 16%. The J gene is TRBJ1-3, the V gene TRBV7-9, with a possible D match to TRBD1 (6 bases). The sequenced sample was lung tumor tissue. The sequence derives from a man in his 60s with non-small cell lung cancer. CDR3: CASRAGTSGNTIYF. The CDR3 nucleotides read TGTGCCAGCAGAGCCGGGACATCTGGTAACACCATATATTTT. The full variable domain, completed using reference TRBV7-9 and TRBJ1-3, is DTGVSQNPRHKITKRGQNVTFRCDPISEHNRLYWYRQTLGQGPEFLTYFQNEAQLEKSRLLSDRFSAERPKGSFSTLEIQRTEQGDSAMYLCASRAGTSGNTIYFGEGSWLTVV.